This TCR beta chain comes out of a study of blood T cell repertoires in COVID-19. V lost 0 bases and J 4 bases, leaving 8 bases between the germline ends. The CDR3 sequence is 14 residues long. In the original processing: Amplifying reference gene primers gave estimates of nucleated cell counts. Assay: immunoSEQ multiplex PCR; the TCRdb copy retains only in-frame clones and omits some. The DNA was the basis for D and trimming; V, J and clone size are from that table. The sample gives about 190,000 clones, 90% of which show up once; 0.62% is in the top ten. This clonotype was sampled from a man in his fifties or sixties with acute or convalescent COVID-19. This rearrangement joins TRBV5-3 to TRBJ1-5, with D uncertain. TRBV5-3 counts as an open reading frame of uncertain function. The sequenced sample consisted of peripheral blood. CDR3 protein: CARSLGTENQPQHF. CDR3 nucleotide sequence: TGTGCCAGAAGCTTGGGTACAGAGAATCAGCCCCAGCATTTT.